This TCR beta chain comes out of a study of CD8+CD57+ T cells in acquired aplastic anemia. General study results and limits: No significant difference in CD8+ Simpson's diversity was found between patients and controls. Between patients and controls, over 25 CD8+ CDR3 sequences were found in common.

The CDR3 covers 12 residues. The germline CDR1 and CDR2 sequences are SGHTA and FQGTGA. The ends were cut back, 4 bases at V and 5 bases at J, with 5 bases in the middle. This clonotype was detected only a few times. Its antigen is as yet unknown. According to the study, genomic DNA was the template for TCR beta VDJ and CDR3 profiling. TCRdb called the reads again in MiXCR, with one record for every CDR3 protein. The data contain some 410,000 distinct CDR3 sequences, about two thirds of them singletons. The V gene is TRBV7-3, the J gene TRBJ2-2, with D unclear. The sample taken for sequencing was sorted CD4+, CD8+, or CD8+CD57+ T cells (not recorded which) from PBMCs. The TCR comes from a human donor in good health, serving as a control. CDR3 in DNA: TGTGCCAGCAGCTCCATAACCGGGGAGCTGTTTTTT. Protein product: CASSSITGELFF.